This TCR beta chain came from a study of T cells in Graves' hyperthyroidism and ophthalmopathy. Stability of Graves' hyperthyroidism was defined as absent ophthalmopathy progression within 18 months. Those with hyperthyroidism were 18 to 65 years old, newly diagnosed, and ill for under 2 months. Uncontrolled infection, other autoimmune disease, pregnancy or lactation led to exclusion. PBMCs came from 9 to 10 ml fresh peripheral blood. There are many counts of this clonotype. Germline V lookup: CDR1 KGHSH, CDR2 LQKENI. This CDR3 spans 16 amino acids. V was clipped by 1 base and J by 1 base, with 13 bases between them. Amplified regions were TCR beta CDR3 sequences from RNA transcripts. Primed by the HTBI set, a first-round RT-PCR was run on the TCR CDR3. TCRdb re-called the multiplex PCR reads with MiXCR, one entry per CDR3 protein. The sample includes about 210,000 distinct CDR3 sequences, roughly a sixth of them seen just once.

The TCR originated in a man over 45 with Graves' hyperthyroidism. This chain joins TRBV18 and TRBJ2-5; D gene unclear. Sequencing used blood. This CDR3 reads CASSPRPVAGQETQYF. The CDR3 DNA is TGTGCCAGCTCACCACGCCCCGTGGCAGGCCAAGAGACCCAGTACTTC.